A single sample gave rise to the 22 T cell receptor beta chains below, sequenced in a study of T cells in Graves' hyperthyroidism and ophthalmopathy. TCR beta CDR3 region amplification was performed from RNA transcripts. The HTBI primer set was used in a first-round RT-PCR of the TCR CDR3. MiXCR, applied by TCRdb to the multiplex PCR reads, yields one record per CDR3 protein. The sample holds fewer than 450,000 distinct CDR3 sequences, approximately 18% seen once. Sequencing was carried out using blood. Receptors originate from a woman aged 25 to 39 with Graves' hyperthyroidism that later progressed to Graves' ophthalmopathy.

This clonotype was picked up a small number of times. This chain connects TRBV25-1 to TRBJ1-3; D call uncertain. The CDR3 sequence is 16 residues long. Germline V gene lookup returns CDR1 MGHDK and CDR2 SYGVNS. Trimming left V 1 base short and J 1 base short, with 11 bases between. The DNA for the CDR3 is TGTGCCAGCAGTGAATTGGGGTTGGCTTCTGGAAACACCATATATTTT. As protein: CASSELGLASGNTIYF.

This clonotype was picked up a small number of times. V is TRBV19 and J is TRBJ2-1; no reliable D call. The CDR3 spans 15 residues. Trimming stripped 1 base from V and 6 bases from J, with 13 bases between. Germline CDR1 reads LNHDA; CDR2 reads SQIVND (reference sequence). The CDR3: CASSIGWGNGNEQFF. In nucleotides, the CDR3 is TGTGCCAGTAGTATAGGGTGGGGAAACGGCAATGAGCAGTTCTTC. Filled out from reference TRBV19 and TRBJ2-1, the complete variable domain reads DGGITQSPKYLFRKEGQNVTLSCEQNLNHDAMYWYRQDPGQGLRLIYYSQIVNDFQKGDIAEGYSVSREKKESFPLTVTSAQKNPTAFYLCASSIGWGNGNEQFFGPGTRLTVL.

The chain recombines TRBV7-2 with TRBJ2-1; 11 nucleotides align to TRBD2. CDR3 length: 17 residues. V shed 4 bases, J shed 4 bases, and the junction held 9 bases outside the gene matches. Germline values: CDR1 SGHTA, CDR2 FQGNSA. CDR3 amino acids: CASSYGLAGPMYNEQFF. The CDR3 coding sequence is TGTGCCAGCAGCTACGGACTAGCGGGCCCGATGTACAATGAGCAGTTCTTC.

This clonotype has a count of ten or more. The gene calls are TRBV7-9 and TRBJ2-5; D possibly corresponds to TRBD2 (6 bases). The CDR3 loop spans 14 amino acids. Trimming left V 0 bases short and J 5 bases short, with 10 bases between. From germline, CDR1 is SEHNR and CDR2 FQNEAQ (reference sequence). In DNA, the CDR3 is TGTGCCAGCAGCTTAGCGGGAGGAACTGAGACCCAGTACTTC. This sequence encodes CASSLAGGTETQYF.

This clonotype was recorded many times. This chain joins TRBV14 and TRBJ2-7; TRBD2 agrees at 13 bases. This CDR3 is 15 amino acids long. CDR1 and CDR2 (germline): SGHDN, FVKESK. J was trimmed by 6 bases and V by 3 bases; bases with no gene match: 5. In nucleotides, the CDR3 is TGTGCCAGCAGCCAGGGGACTAGCGGGATGAGCGAGCAGTACTTC. It translates to CASSQGTSGMSEQYF. Supplemented by reference TRBV14 and TRBJ2-7, the full variable domain reads EAGVTQFPSHSVIEKGQTVTLRCDPISGHDNLYWYRRVMGKEIKFLLHFVKESKQDESGMPNNRFLAERTGGTYSTLKVQPAELEDSGVYFCASSQGTSGMSEQYFGPGTRLTVT.

This clonotype was recorded many times. CDR3 nucleotides: TGCAGTGCTAGTGGCCCCTTTGGCGGACCAGTAACTAGCACAGATACGCAGTATTTT. Its translation is CSASGPFGGPVTSTDTQYF. This chain uses TRBV20-1 with TRBJ2-3; D not resolved. Germline CDR1 reads DFQATT; CDR2 reads SNEGSKA (reference sequence). Trimming removed 3 bases from V and 0 bases from J, with 25 bases in between. The CDR3 is 19 amino acids.

The chain employs TRBV3-1 and TRBJ2-1, with no clear D. Trimming removed 7 bases at V and 4 bases at J, with 5 bases between. The CDR3 loop spans 11 amino acids. CDR1 and CDR2 (germline): LGHDT, YNNKEL (reference sequence). CDR3 in amino acids: CASTKYNEQFF. The CDR3 nucleotides read TGTGCCAGCACGAAATACAATGAGCAGTTCTTC.

V gene TRBV6-1 combines with J gene TRBJ2-1; TRBD1 aligns across 7 bases. The CDR3 has 15 residues. With 2 bases clipped from V and 6 bases from J, the junction kept 7 bases outside the gene matches. From germline, CDR1 is MNHNS and CDR2 SASEGT. Here the CDR3 reads CASSETGAPSNEQFF. The CDR3, as DNA: TGTGCCAGCAGTGAAACAGGGGCGCCGTCCAATGAGCAGTTCTTC.

This rearrangement joins TRBV5-1 to TRBJ1-3, with 8 bases fitting TRBD1. After removal of 4 bases from V and 0 bases from J, the junction contained 6 bases not matched to a gene. Looked up from germline, CDR1 is SGHRS and CDR2 is YFSETQ. The CDR3 spans 16 residues. CDR3 sequence reads: CASSQGTGNSGNTIYF. CDR3 coding DNA: TGCGCCAGCAGCCAGGGGACAGGAAACTCTGGAAACACCATATATTTT.

This rearrangement joins TRBV15 to TRBJ1-2, with D uncertain. The germline gives CDR1 LNHNV, CDR2 YYDKDF (reference sequence). Between the trimmed V and J ends, which lost 3 bases and 7 bases, there was a span of 18 bases. The CDR3 runs to 15 residues. The CDR3 spells CATSSDGSGGGGYTF. CDR3 nucleotides: TGTGCCACCAGCAGCGACGGTTCCGGAGGAGGTGGCTACACCTTC.

This clonotype was found many times. The rearrangement uses TRBV7-8 and TRBJ2-3, with TRBD2 identical over 7 bases. This CDR3 has 17 residues. Germline V lookup: CDR1 SGHVS, CDR2 FQNEAQ. Trimming cost V 3 bases and J 0 bases; bases outside gene matches: 9. Written as DNA, the CDR3 is TGTGCCAGCAGCTTGGGGCGGGGGAGGACTAGCACAGATACGCAGTATTTT. This translates into CASSLGRGRTSTDTQYF.

Comment on this clonotype: A read error may explain this, as a much larger clone is one base away. V gene TRBV30 combines with J gene TRBJ1-1, with D unclear. The CDR3 is 14 amino acids. Trimming removed 5 bases at V and 8 bases at J, with 21 bases between. The V gene's germline CDR1 is GTSNPN and CDR2 SVGIG (reference sequence). The CDR3 region has the DNA TGTGCCTGGGGTGCCCTTTTCCCCAGTGGGGAAGCTTTCTTT. Encoded protein: CAWGALFPSGEAFF.

This clonotype has ten or more counts. This chain joins TRBV2 and TRBJ2-3, with 9 nucleotides matching TRBD2. The CDR3 is made up of 15 amino acids. V lost 1 base, J lost 2 bases, and 1 base stayed unmatched. The germline V gene has CDR1 SNHLY and CDR2 FYNNEI. CDR3 in amino acids: CASSEGLADTDTQYF. In DNA, the CDR3 is TGTGCCAGCAGTGAAGGACTAGCGGACACAGATACGCAGTATTTT.

This clonotype was observed many times. This chain connects TRBV11-2 to TRBJ2-7; 12 bases are shared with TRBD2. The CDR3 is 17 residues long. After removal of 1 base from V and 4 bases from J, the junction contained 8 bases not matched to a gene. Germline CDR1 SGHAT, CDR2 FQNNGV. The CDR3, as DNA: TGTGCCAGCAGCTTAGGCCGAAGGACTAGCGGGGCTTACGAGCAGTACTTC. Protein sequence: CASSLGRRTSGAYEQYF.

This clonotype was seen a handful of times. DNA of the CDR3: TGTGCCAGCAGCCGAAGGGACAGTGAAAATCAGCCCCAGCATTTT. Protein: CASSRRDSENQPQHF. V and J are TRBV6-1 and TRBJ1-5, with 7 bases fitting TRBD1. The V segment lost 6 bases and the J segment 4 bases; nucleotides outside the gene matches: 9. The CDR3 is made up of 15 amino acids. Per the germline V gene, CDR1 is MNHNS and CDR2 is SASEGT.

This clonotype was observed many times. The chain combines TRBV12-3 or TRBV12-4 with TRBJ2-2, with TRBD2 matching 14 bases. Trimming cost V 6 bases and J 2 bases; bases outside gene matches: 11. CDR3 length: 19 residues. The CDR3 region is CASRDDWTSGGPNTGELFF. As DNA, the CDR3 is TGTGCCAGCAGAGATGATTGGACTAGCGGGGGGCCCAACACCGGGGAGCTGTTTTTT.

This clonotype was seen ten or more times. The chain carries TRBV7-8 and TRBJ2-5; D could derive from TRBD1 or TRBD2 (5 bases each). Trimming cost V 5 bases and J 4 bases, with 14 bases left between them. Germline V gives CDR1 SGHVS, CDR2 FQNEAQ. This CDR3 region has 14 residues. This CDR3 reads CASSPPPGTETQYF. In nucleotides, the CDR3 is TGTGCCAGCAGCCCCCCCCCAGGGACAGAGACCCAGTACTTC.

This clonotype was observed a few times. The DNA for the CDR3 is TGCGCCAGCAGCCAGGGGAATAGCAACGGTATCGGCGAGCAGTACTTC. This sequence encodes CASSQGNSNGIGEQYF. The V call is TRBV4-1, the J call TRBJ2-7; no clear D gene. This CDR3 is 16 amino acids long. V shed 3 bases and J shed 6 bases, with 21 bases lying between them. The germline gives CDR1 MGHRA, CDR2 YSYEKL.

This clonotype was seen at least ten times. The chain is built from TRBV5-1 and TRBJ1-1; D remains unclear. Germline assignment: CDR1 SGHRS and CDR2 YFSETQ. This CDR3 comprises 15 residues. V lost 4 bases to trimming and J lost 3 bases, with 16 bases between them. The CDR3 loop reads CASSRGGFLDTEAFF. In DNA form, the CDR3 reads TGCGCCAGCAGCCGAGGAGGGTTTCTCGACACTGAAGCTTTCTTT.

This clonotype was recorded at least ten times. The V gene is TRBV12-3 or TRBV12-4, the J gene TRBJ2-7; TRBD1 matches 8 bases. The CDR3 is made up of 14 amino acids. J was trimmed by 2 bases and V by 6 bases; bases with no gene match: 6. CDR3 coding DNA: TGTGCCAGCAGAATGACAGGGGAACCCTACGAGCAGTACTTC. Translated: CASRMTGEPYEQYF.

The chain is built from TRBV5-1 and TRBJ2-7; 10 bases agree with TRBD2. Germline lookup yields CDR1 SGHRS and CDR2 YFSETQ. Trimming cost V 3 bases and J 5 bases; bases outside gene matches: 5. There are 14 residues in the CDR3. CDR3 amino acids: CASSSTGTSDEQYF. Here the CDR3 DNA reads TGCGCCAGCAGCTCTACCGGGACTAGCGACGAGCAGTACTTC.

This clonotype was picked up many times. The gene calls are TRBV27 and TRBJ2-7; D is uncertain. Germline lookup yields CDR1 MNHEY and CDR2 SMNVEV (reference sequence). The CDR3 runs 13 residues. Trimming pared 0 bases from V and 3 bases from J, leaving 6 bases between. CDR3 sequence (DNA): TGTGCCAGCAGTTTATCCTTAGGCTACGAGCAGTACTTC. It translates to CASSLSLGYEQYF.